This TCR beta chain was captured in a study of blood T cell repertoires in COVID-19. The overall study: Collection of acute and convalescent COVID-19 samples took place in the United States, Italy and Spain. PBMCs, B-cell-depleted T cells, or T cells provided the cDNA or gDNA that made up the material.

With V trimmed by 7 bases and J by 3 bases, 4 bases remained unmatched. This CDR3 spans 13 amino acids. Per the original methods: Amplification from reference gene primers served as the basis for estimated nucleated cell counts. The protocol was immunoSEQ multiplex PCR, while the TCRdb copy is restricted to in-frame clones and leaves out a portion. V, J and clone size derive from that table, while D and trimming were established from the DNA sequence. Among hundreds of thousands of clones, 80% to 90% were seen once, and the ten largest hold less than 1.6%. The TCR originated in a middle-aged woman who had recovered from COVID-19. Sample: peripheral blood. V is TRBV12-3 or TRBV12-4 and J is TRBJ2-3, with 7 nucleotides matching TRBD1. CDR3: CASTPGGTDTQYF. As DNA, the CDR3 is TGTGCCAGCACTCCAGGGGGAACAGATACGCAGTATTTT.